This T cell receptor beta chain was obtained from a study of cytomegalovirus exposure and HLA in healthy donors (dated by TCRdb to about 2017). With regard to the full study: In an earlier analysis of 587 of the donors, 276 Gb of sequence data and 117 million unique TCR beta sequences from some 170 million T cells were reported. In a later analysis, previously published TCR beta repertoires from hundreds of donors were re-analyzed and high-resolution HLA genotyping was added so that TCR occurrence patterns could be studied. The aim of the study was to test whether cataloging public T cell receptors could identify signatures of past pathogen exposure. Roughly 5 DR-DQ haplotypes were handled as single units for association and clustering, since linkage in the cohort was strong. An early release covering roughly 580 HLA-typed donors comprised approximately 290 gigabases of sequencing data and 85 million or so unique TCR sequences. Among the approximately 430 genotyped donors, about 85% belonged to the genetic ancestry cluster associated with self-reported Caucasian donors. Class I and class II HLA loci were covered by the typing at four-digit resolution. A separate validation cohort of more than 100 different subjects was used in addition to the approximately 670-subject first cohort. In a later genetic analysis, genome-wide SNP genotypes for about 55% of the 666 donors were used, and that subset was treated as a discovery cohort. The study combined high-throughput TCR immunosequencing, statistical association of individual TCRs with disease status, and machine learning to predict cytomegalovirus infection status. Among approximately 370 genotyped donors of the cohort, an average of around 240,000 unique TCR beta nucleotide sequences was sequenced per donor, of which about 19% were non-productive. Rather than using new phenotypic data, the later analysis identified candidate immune exposures from TCR beta sequences and from how often those sequences occurred across donors. In an earlier analysis of roughly 600 of the donors, high-throughput TCR beta sequencing was used to judge whether each TCR beta V gene segment behaved as functional or pseudogenic. All discovery cohort repertoires had been generated on a single sequencing platform. The study used immunosequencing to profile the T cell repertoires of approximately 640 subjects and linked those repertoires to cytomegalovirus serostatus. Typing coverage varied by locus: roughly 620-630 donors for A, B, C, DRB1 and DQB1; about 520 for DQA1; 600 to 610 for DPA1; roughly 450 for DPB1. Alongside the repertoire data, information on donor age, sex, ethnicity and CMV serostatus was compiled. General study outcomes and caveats: In an earlier analysis of around 500 of the donors, most TCR beta V segments appeared in productive rearrangements about 87% or about 30% of the time, broadly matching IMGT annotations. Immune exposure information for the cohort was limited to CMV serostatus. The presence/absence analyses assumed that sequencing depth was roughly uniform across donors, and that assumption may not be true. A later analysis found that TCR association rates varied across HLA loci, with DRB1 alleles showing the most associated TCRs and HLA-C alleles the fewest. A later analysis found that HLA-associated TCR beta chains were more clonally expanded and had lower generation probabilities than equally common non-associated chains. In a later analysis, most CMV-associated TCR beta chains were found to appear HLA-restricted, with HLA associations seemingly driven largely by CMV exposure. A few of the identified cytomegalovirus-associated TCR beta chains were confirmed in vitro to be specific for cytomegalovirus antigens. A total of some 180 TCR beta chains were listed by the study as associated with cytomegalovirus. The cohort was sequenced for TCR beta chains only, and without alpha or paired-chain data the features that could be detected were limited. While some public TCRs were present in many individuals, most TCR sequences turned up only very rarely across donors. HLA typing was unavailable for some donors at each locus, so association tests used only the typed subset. A later genetic analysis associated a missense DCLRE1C variant with V-gene and J-gene trimming of TCR beta chains, and an independent cohort replicated the association. The authors suggested that the approach could potentially be extended to other disease states and immunological phenotypes. Linkage disequilibrium might explain the correlated functional status among segregating V segments, but an unknown experimental factor could not be excluded. A further reported finding was that TCR beta sequences accurately predicted the HLA-A and HLA-B alleles for most subjects in the first cohort. Because counts were too low, roughly 16 rarely observed V segments, including chromosome 9 orphons, were left out of the earlier analysis of about 620 of the donors. A cluster of highly shared sequence variants was judged likely to be a technical artifact of the sequencing pipeline. According to a later analysis, parvovirus B19, influenza, CMV and Epstein-Barr virus appeared linked to several top co-occurrence clusters. A later genetic analysis reported fewer N-insertions in productive TCRs among donors in an Asian-associated ancestry cluster than the roughly 670-donor mean. Some IMGT-functional V segments, including TRBV6-2 and TRBV6-3, could not be told apart with the 87-base-pair reads, so those segments were excluded. In a later analysis, about 17,000 TCR beta sequences were associated with specific HLA alleles at a false discovery rate of 0.05. The classifier was reported to diagnose cytomegalovirus status with high specificity and sensitivity in both the original and validation cohorts. Strong co-occurrence of HLA alleles, especially DR and DQ, made assigning TCR associations to individual alleles difficult.

The protocol used for the library was the immunoSEQ multiplex PCR assay. The multiplex PCR relied on a mix of 60 forward primers for TCR Vbeta segments and 13 reverse primers for TCR Jbeta segments. The CDR3 region of rearranged TCR beta genes was amplified from genomic DNA with a multiplex PCR assay. On the Illumina HiSeq System, the amplified TCR beta libraries were sequenced as 87-base-pair reads. The authors processed their data as follows. In a later analysis, tens of millions of unique TCR beta chains were counted across the roughly 670 repertoires, and approximately 9.9 million of these chains were shared by at least two donors. Raw reads were error-corrected and collapsed into unique sequences with a nearest-neighbor algorithm that merged closely related sequences to remove PCR and sequencing errors. V, D and J gene segments were assigned by aligning CDR3 sequences to IMGT reference sequences. Each retained sequence needed at least a six-nucleotide match to both a V gene segment and a J gene segment. A rearrangement counted as productive if the CDR3 had no stop codons and remained in frame with V and J, and every other rearrangement counted as non-productive. Following IMGT convention, CDR3 was defined as the stretch from the second conserved V-encoded cysteine up to the conserved J-encoded phenylalanine. The earlier analysis of a few hundred of the donors excluded any sequence lacking an unambiguous match to a single V gene segment. In an earlier analysis of 587 of the donors, V segments were called functional above 56.7% productive rearrangements and were called segregating when the between-donor standard deviation exceeded 5%. A statistical classification framework was built to diagnose cytomegalovirus status from the catalog of TCR beta chain sequences. In a later analysis, TCR nucleotide sequences were compared against IMGT/GENE-DB human TR gene sequences so that V and J genes could be assigned. A later analysis assigned CDR3 sequences and most-parsimonious VDJ recombination scenarios with the TCRdist pipeline. A later analysis defined each TCR beta chain by its CDR3 amino acid sequence plus V-gene family, and excluded reads lacking a unique V-gene family. As a way to deal with suspected cross-contamination and a sequencing artifact, a later analysis dropped 450 to 700 nucleotide sequences that were highly shared and had low generation probability. For each public chain, a later analysis derived a clonal expansion index from normalized ranks of inferred template counts within each repertoire. Generation probabilities in a later analysis came from a VDJ recombination model fitted to out-of-frame rearrangements, and those results were checked against IGoR. In a later analysis, hypergeometric tests were used to score TCR-TCR, TCR-HLA and TCR-CMV co-occurrence, with a repertoire-size bias correction applied to TCR pairs. A later analysis estimated false discovery rates by permuting HLA or CMV assignments 20 times. In a later analysis, co-occurring TCRs were grouped with DBSCAN, and TCRdist sequence similarity was added when clustering was performed within HLA-allele-positive subsets. Repertoires with fewer than 30,000 or more than 120,000 public chains were left out of co-occurrence clustering, as were five repertoires with anomalous nucleotide sharing. TCRdb took this table from immuneACCESS and kept in-frame rearrangements with V and J called. Such tables lack part of the clones; where checked against another copy, unresolved V genes explain under half of the gap, and the rest is unexplained. That table is the source of V, J and clone size, and D and trimming were worked out from the DNA. This sample is represented by around 67,000 clones; approximately 60% of them were singletons. The leading ten clones occupy about 3% of the sample.

To note about this clone: What this receptor recognizes is not known. No qualities accompany the bases; no much larger clone lies one base away.

The cohort comprised 666 healthy bone marrow donors. At the time of sampling, every cohort member was nominally healthy, though immune exposures that went unrecorded were likely present. The donor was CMV seronegative and was included in the group of around 320 seronegative cohort members. A peripheral blood sample was provided by each donor, and peripheral blood mononuclear cells were used for TCR beta sequencing. Genomic DNA extraction from the blood cell samples was performed with the Qiagen DNeasy Blood Extraction Kit. The CDR3 contains 15 residues, cysteine and phenylalanine counted. The kept DNA is CDR3 alone, 45 bases in frame from the first base. In the germline V gene, CDR1 corresponds to SGHTS and CDR2 to YDEGEE. V and J are truncated by 2 bases and 3 bases respectively, leaving an intervening sequence of 11 bases.

Material: PBMCs. The chain uses TRBV5-8 and TRBJ1-4; TRBD1 is a weak D gene call, 5 bases matching. The source is a woman in her 50s in good health and CMV-seronegative. At the DNA level, the sequence is TGTGCCAGCAGCTTAAGCAGGGCGGCTAATGAAAAACTGTTTTTT. This sequence encodes CASSLSRAANEKLFF.